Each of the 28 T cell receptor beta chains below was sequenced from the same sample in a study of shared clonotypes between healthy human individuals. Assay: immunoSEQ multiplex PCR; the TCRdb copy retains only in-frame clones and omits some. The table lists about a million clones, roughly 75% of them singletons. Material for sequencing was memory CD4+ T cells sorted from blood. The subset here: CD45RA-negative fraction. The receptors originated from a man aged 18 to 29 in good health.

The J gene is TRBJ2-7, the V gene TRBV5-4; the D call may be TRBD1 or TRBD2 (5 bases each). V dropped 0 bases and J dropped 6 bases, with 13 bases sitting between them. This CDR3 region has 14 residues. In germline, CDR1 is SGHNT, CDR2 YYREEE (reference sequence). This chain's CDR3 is CASSLERGLSEQYF. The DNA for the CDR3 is TGTGCCAGCAGCTTGGAGAGGGGTCTTAGCGAGCAGTACTTC. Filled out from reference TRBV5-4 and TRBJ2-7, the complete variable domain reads ETGVTQSPTHLIKTRGQQVTLRCSSQSGHNTVSWYQQALGQGPQFIFQYYREEENGRGNFPPRFSGLQFPNYSSELNVNALELDDSALYLCASSLERGLSEQYFGPGTRLTVT.

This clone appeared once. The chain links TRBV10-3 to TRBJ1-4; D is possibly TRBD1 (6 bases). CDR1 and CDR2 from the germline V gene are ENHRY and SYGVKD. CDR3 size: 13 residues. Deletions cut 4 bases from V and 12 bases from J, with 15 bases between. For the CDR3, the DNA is TGTGCCATCAGTGGGGGGGGGCAACAGGAACTGTTTTTT. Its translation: CAISGGGQQELFF.

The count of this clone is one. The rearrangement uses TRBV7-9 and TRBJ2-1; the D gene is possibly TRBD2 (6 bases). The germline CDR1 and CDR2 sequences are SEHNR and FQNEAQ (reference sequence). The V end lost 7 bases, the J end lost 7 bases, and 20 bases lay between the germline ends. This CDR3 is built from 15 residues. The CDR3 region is CASTPSGRGPNEQFF. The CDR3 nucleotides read TGTGCCAGCACTCCTTCAGGGCGGGGACCAAATGAGCAGTTCTTC.

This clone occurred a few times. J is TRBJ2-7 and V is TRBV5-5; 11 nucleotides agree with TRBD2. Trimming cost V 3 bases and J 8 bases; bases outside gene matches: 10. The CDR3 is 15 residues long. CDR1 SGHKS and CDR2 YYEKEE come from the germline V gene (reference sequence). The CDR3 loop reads CASSSTSGSGRKQYF. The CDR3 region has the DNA TGTGCCAGCAGCTCCACTAGCGGGAGTGGTAGAAAGCAGTACTTC.

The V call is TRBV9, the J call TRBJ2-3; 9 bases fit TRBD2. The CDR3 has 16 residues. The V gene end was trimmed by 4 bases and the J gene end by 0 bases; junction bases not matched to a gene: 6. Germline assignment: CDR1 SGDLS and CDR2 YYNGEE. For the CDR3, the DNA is TGTGCCAGCAGCCCACCTAGCGGGGTTAGCACAGATACGCAGTATTTT. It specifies CASSPPSGVSTDTQYF.

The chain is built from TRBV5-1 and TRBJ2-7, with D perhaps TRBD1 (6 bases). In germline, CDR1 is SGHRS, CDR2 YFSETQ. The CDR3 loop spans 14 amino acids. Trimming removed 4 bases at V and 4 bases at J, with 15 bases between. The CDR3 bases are TGCGCCAGCAGCCATCCCGACAGGATGTACGAGCAGTACTTC. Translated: CASSHPDRMYEQYF.

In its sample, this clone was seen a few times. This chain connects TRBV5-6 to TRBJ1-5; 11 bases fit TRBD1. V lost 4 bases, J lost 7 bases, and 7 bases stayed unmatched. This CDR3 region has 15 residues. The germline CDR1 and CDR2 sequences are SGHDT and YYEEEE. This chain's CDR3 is CASSLGGQGGQPQHF. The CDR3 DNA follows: TGTGCCAGCAGCCTCGGGGGACAGGGGGGACAGCCCCAGCATTTT.

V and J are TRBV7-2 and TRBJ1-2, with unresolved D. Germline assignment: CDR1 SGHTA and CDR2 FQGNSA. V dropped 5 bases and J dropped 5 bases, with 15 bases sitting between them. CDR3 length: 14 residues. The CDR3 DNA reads TGTGCCAGCAGCAGCGGCGGAATTTTATATGGCTACACCTTC. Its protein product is CASSSGGILYGYTF.

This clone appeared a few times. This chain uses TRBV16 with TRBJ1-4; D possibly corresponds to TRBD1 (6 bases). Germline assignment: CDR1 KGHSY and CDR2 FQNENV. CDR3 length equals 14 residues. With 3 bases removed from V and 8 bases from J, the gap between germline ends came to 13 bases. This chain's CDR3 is CASSQQQGGEKLFF. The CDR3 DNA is TGTGCCAGCAGCCAGCAACAGGGAGGGGAAAAACTGTTTTTT.

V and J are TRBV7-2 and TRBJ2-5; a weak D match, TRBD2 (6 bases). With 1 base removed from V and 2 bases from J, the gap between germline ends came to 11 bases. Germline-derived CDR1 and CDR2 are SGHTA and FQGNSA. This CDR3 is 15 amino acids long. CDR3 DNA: TGTGCCAGCAGCTTAGGGGAGGCCCGACAAGAGACCCAGTACTTC. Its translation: CASSLGEARQETQYF.

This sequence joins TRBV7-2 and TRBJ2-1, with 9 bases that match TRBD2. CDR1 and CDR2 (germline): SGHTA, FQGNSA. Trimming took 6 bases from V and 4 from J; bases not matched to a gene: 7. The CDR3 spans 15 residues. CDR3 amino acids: CASRTFSGGYNEQFF. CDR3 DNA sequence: TGTGCCAGCAGGACATTTAGCGGGGGTTACAATGAGCAGTTCTTC.

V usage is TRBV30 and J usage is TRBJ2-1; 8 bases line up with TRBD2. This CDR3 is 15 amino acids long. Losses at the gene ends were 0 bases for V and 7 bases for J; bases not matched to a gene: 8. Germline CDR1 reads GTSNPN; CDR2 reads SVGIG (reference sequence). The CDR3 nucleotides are TGTGCCTGGAGTGTACGTAGCGGGGCTGGGAATGAGCAGTTCTTC. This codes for CAWSVRSGAGNEQFF.

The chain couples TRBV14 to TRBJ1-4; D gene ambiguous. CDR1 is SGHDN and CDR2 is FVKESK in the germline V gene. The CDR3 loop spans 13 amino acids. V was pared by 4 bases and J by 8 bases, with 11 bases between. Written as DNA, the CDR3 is TGTGCCAGCAGCCGGAACCTCTGGGAAAAACTGTTTTTT. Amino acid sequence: CASSRNLWEKLFF.

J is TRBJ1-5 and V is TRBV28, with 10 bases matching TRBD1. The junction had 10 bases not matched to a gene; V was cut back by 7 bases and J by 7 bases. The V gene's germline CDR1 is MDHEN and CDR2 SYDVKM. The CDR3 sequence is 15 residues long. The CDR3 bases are TGTGCCAGCAACTACGGACAGGGGGGTTTACAGCCCCAGCATTTT. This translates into CASNYGQGGLQPQHF.

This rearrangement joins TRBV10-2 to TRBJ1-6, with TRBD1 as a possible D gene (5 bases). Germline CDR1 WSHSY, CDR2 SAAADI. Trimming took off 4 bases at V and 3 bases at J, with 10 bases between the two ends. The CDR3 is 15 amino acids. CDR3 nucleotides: TGCGCCAGCAGTGCCCTCGACAGCTATAATTCACCCCTCCACTTT. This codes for CASSALDSYNSPLHF.

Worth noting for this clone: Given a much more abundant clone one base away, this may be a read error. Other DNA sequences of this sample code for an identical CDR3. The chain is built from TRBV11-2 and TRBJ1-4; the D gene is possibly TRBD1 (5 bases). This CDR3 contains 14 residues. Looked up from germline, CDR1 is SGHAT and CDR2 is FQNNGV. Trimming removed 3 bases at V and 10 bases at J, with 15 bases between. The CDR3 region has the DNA TGTGCCAGCAGCTTCGATACGCAGGGCGGAAAACTGTTTTTT. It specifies CASSFDTQGGKLFF. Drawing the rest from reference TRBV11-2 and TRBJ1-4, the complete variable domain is EAGVAQSPRYKIIEKRQSVAFWCNPISGHATLYWYQQILGQGPKLLIQFQNNGVVDDSQLPKDRFSAERLKGVDSTLKIQPAKLEDSAVYLCASSFDTQGGKLFFGSGTQLSVL.

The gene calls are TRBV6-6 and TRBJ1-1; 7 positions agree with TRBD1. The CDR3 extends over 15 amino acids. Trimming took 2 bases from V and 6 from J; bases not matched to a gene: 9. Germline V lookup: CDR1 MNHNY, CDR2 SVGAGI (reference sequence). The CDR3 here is CASSYTLGQGAEAFF. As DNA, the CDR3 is TGTGCCAGCAGTTACACCTTGGGGCAGGGGGCTGAAGCTTTCTTT.

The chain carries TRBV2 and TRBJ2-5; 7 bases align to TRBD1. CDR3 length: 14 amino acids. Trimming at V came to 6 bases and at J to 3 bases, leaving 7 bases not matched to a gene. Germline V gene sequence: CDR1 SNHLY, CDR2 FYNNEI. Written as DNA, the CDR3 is TGTGCCAGCAGCCTAGGACAGGCCAAAGAGACCCAGTACTTC. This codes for CASSLGQAKETQYF.

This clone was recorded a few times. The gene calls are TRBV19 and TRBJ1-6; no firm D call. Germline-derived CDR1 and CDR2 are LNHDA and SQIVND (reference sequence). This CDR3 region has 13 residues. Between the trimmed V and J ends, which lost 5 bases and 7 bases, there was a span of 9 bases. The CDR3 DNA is TGTGCCAGTAGTGGCCCAGGAAATTCACCCCTCCACTTT. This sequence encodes CASSGPGNSPLHF.

The CDR3 DNA is TGTGCCAGCAGCTCCCGATCGACAGGGATCTACGAGCAGTACTTC. It yields the protein CASSSRSTGIYEQYF. V usage is TRBV13 and J usage is TRBJ2-7; TRBD1 matches at 7 bases. The J segment lost 3 bases and the V segment lost 4 bases, leaving 9 bases of the junction unmatched. Germline-derived CDR1 and CDR2 are PRHDT and FYEKMQ (reference sequence). The CDR3 runs 15 residues.

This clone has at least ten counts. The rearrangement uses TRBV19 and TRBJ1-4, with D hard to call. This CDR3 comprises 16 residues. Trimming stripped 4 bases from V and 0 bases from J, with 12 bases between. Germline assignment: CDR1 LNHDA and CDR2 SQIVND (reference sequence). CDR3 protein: CASSTPNLATNEKLFF. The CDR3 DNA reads TGTGCCAGTAGTACCCCTAACCTTGCAACTAATGAAAAACTGTTTTTT.

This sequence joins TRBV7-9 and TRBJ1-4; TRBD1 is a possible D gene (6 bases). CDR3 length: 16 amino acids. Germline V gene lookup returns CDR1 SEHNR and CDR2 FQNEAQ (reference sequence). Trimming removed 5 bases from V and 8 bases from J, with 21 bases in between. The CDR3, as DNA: TGTGCCAGCAGCCTAGGGGCGGGGGCTGTCGGGGAAAAACTGTTTTTT. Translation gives CASSLGAGAVGEKLFF. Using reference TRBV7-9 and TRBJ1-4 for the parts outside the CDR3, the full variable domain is DTGVSQNPRHKITKRGQNVTFRCDPISEHNRLYWYRQTLGQGPEFLTYFQNEAQLEKSRLLSDRFSAERPKGSFSTLEIQRTEQGDSAMYLCASSLGAGAVGEKLFFGSGTQLSVL.

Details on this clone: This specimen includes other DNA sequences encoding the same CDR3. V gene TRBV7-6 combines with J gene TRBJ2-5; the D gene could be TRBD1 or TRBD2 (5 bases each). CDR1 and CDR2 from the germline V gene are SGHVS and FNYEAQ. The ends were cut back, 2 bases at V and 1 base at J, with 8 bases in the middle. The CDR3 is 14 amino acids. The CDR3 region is CASSLTGLQETQYF. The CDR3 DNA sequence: TGTGCCAGCAGCTTAACAGGACTCCAAGAGACCCAGTACTTC.

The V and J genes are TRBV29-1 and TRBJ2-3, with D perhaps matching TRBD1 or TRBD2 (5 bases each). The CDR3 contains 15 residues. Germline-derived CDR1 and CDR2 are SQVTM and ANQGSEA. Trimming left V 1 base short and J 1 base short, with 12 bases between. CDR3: CSVEGNRRGTDTQYF. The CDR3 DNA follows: TGCAGCGTTGAAGGCAACAGGCGGGGCACAGATACGCAGTATTTT.

The CDR3 protein is CASRTGGAETQYF. The CDR3 coding sequence is TGTGCCAGCAGGACGGGGGGGGCAGAGACCCAGTACTTC. This chain joins TRBV6-5 and TRBJ2-5, with TRBD2 matching over 8 bases. Germline V gives CDR1 MNHEY, CDR2 SVGAGI. J was trimmed by 4 bases and V by 6 bases; bases with no gene match: 4. The CDR3 has 13 amino acids.

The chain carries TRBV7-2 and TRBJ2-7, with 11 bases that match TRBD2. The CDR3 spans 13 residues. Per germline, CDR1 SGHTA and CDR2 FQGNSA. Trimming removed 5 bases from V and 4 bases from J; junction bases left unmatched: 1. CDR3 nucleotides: TGTGCCAGCAGCACTAGCGGGGGTTACGAGCAGTACTTC. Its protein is CASSTSGGYEQYF.

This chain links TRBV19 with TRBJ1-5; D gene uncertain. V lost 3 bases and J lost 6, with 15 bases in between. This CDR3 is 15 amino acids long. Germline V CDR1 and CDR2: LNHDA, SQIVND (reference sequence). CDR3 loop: CASSMTVTYGQPQHF. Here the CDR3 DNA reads TGTGCCAGTAGTATGACGGTCACTTACGGTCAGCCCCAGCATTTT.

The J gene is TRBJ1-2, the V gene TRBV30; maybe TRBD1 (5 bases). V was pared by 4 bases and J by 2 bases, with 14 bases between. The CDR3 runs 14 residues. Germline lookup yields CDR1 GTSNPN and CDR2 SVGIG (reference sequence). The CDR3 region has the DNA TGTGCCTGGACATCTGACAGAAAAAACTATGGCTACACCTTC. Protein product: CAWTSDRKNYGYTF.